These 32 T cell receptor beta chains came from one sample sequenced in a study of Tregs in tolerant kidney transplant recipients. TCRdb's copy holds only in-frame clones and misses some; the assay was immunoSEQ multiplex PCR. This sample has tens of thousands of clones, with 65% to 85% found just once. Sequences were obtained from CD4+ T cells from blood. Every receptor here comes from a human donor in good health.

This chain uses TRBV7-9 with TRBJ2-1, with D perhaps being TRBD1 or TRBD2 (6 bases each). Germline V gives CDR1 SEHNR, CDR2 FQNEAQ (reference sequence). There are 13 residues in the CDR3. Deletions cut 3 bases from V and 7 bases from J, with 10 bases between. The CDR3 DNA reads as TGTGCCAGCAGCTTTCGGGGGCATAATGAGCAGTTCTTC. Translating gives CASSFRGHNEQFF. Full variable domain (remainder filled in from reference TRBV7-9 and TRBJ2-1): DTGVSQNPRHKITKRGQNVTFRCDPISEHNRLYWYRQTLGQGPEFLTYFQNEAQLEKSRLLSDRFSAERPKGSFSTLEIQRTEQGDSAMYLCASSFRGHNEQFFGPGTRLTVL.

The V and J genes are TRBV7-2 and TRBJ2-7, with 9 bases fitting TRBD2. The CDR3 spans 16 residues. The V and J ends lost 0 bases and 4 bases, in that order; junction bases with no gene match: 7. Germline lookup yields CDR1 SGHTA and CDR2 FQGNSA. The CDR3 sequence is CASSLAGASGTYEQYF. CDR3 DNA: TGTGCCAGCAGCTTAGCGGGGGCTAGCGGGACGTACGAGCAGTACTTC.

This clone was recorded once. CDR3 bases: TGTGCCAGCAGTTTGATGGGGGCAGGAGGCTACACCTTC. It encodes CASSLMGAGGYTF. V is TRBV27 and J is TRBJ1-2; a possible D gene is TRBD1 (6 bases). The CDR3 extends over 13 amino acids. Germline V gives CDR1 MNHEY, CDR2 SMNVEV (reference sequence). Trimming cost V 3 bases and J 8 bases, with 13 bases left between them.

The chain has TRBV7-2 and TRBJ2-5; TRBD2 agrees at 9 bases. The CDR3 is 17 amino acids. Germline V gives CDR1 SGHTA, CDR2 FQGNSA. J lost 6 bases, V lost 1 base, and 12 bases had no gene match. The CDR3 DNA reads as TGTGCCAGCAGCTTAGGCGGTAGCGGGAGATCGTTGAAGACCCAGTACTTC. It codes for CASSLGGSGRSLKTQYF.

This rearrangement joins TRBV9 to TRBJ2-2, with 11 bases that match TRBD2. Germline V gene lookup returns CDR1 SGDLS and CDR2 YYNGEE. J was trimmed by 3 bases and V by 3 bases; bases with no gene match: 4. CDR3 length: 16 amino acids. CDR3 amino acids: CASSAGTSGHTGELFF. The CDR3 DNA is TGTGCCAGCAGCGCGGGGACTAGCGGTCACACCGGGGAGCTGTTTTTT.

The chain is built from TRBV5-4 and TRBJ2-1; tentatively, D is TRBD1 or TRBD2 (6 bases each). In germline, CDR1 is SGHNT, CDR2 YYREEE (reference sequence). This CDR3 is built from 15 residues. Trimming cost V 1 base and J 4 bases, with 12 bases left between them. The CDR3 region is CASSLPRGPYNEQFF. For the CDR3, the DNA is TGTGCCAGCAGCTTGCCCCGGGGGCCTTACAATGAGCAGTTCTTC.

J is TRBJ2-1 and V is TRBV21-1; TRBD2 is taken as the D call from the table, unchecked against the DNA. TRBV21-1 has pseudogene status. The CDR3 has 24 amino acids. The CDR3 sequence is CASSKGIRTGLAGLAPPLKDEQFF. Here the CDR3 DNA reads TGTGCCAGCAGCAAAGGAATCCGGACAGGCCTAGCGGGGTTAGCCCCCCCCCTTAAGGATGAGCAGTTCTTC.

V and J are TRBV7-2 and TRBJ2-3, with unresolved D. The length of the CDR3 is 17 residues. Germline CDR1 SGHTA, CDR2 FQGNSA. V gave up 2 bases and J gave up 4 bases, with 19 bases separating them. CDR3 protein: CASSLQLFLVEADTQYF. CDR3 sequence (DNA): TGTGCCAGCAGCTTACAGTTGTTCCTAGTAGAGGCAGATACGCAGTATTTT.

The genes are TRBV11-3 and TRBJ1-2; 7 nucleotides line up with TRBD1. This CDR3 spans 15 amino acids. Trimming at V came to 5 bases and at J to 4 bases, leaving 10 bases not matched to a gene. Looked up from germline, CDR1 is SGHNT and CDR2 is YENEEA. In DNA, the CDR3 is TGTGCCAGCAGCCCCGAGGGGGCTTTAAGCTATGGCTACACCTTC. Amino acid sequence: CASSPEGALSYGYTF.

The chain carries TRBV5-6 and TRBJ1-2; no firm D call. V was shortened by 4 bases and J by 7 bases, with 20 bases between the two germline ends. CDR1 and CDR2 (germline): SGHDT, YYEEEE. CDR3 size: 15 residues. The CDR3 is CASSLRFLGWGGYTF. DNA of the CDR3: TGTGCCAGCAGCCTCCGCTTCCTGGGCTGGGGTGGCTACACCTTC.

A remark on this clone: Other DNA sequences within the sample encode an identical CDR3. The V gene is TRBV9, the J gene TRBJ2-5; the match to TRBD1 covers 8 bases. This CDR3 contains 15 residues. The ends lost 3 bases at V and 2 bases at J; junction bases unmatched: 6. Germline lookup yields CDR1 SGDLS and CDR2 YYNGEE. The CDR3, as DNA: TGTGCCAGCAGCGCCACCGGGACAGGACAAGAGACCCAGTACTTC. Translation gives CASSATGTGQETQYF.

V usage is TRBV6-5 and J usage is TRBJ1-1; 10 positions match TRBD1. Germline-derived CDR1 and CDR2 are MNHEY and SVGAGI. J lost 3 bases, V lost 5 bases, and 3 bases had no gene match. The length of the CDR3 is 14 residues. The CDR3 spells CASSRQGADTEAFF. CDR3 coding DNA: TGTGCCAGCAGTCGACAGGGGGCCGACACTGAAGCTTTCTTT.

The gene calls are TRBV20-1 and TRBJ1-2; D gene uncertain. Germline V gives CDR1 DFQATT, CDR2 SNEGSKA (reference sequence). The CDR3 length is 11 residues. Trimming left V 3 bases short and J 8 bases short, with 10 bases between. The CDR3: CSASIGSGYTF. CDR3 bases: TGCAGTGCTAGCATCGGGAGCGGCTACACCTTC.

The CDR3 sequence: CASTAGAYQETQYF. The CDR3 region has the DNA TGTGCCAGCACCGCAGGGGCGTACCAAGAGACCCAGTACTTC. V usage is TRBV2 and J usage is TRBJ2-5, with D tentatively TRBD1 (6 bases). The V and J ends lost 7 bases and 0 bases respectively, with 12 bases between them. The CDR3 sequence is 14 residues long. Germline V CDR1 and CDR2: SNHLY, FYNNEI.

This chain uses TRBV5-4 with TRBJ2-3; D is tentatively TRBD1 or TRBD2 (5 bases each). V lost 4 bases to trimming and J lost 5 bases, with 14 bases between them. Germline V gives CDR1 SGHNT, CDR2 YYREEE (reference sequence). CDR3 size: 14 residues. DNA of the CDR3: TGTGCCAGCAGCCAACTTGGTGGGGGAGATACGCAGTATTTT. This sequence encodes CASSQLGGGDTQYF. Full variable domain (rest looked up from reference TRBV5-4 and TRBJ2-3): ETGVTQSPTHLIKTRGQQVTLRCSSQSGHNTVSWYQQALGQGPQFIFQYYREEENGRGNFPPRFSGLQFPNYSSELNVNALELDDSALYLCASSQLGGGDTQYFGPGTRLTVL.

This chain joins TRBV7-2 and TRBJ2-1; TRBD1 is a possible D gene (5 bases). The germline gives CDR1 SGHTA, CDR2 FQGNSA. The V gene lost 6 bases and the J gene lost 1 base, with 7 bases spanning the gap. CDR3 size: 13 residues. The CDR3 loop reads CASRPGSYNEQFF. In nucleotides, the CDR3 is TGTGCCAGCAGACCAGGGTCCTACAATGAGCAGTTCTTC.

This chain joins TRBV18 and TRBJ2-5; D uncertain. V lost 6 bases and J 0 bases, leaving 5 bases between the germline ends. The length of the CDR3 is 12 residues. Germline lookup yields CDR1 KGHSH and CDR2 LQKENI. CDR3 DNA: TGTGCCAGCTCCCAGTACCAAGAGACCCAGTACTTC. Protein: CASSQYQETQYF.

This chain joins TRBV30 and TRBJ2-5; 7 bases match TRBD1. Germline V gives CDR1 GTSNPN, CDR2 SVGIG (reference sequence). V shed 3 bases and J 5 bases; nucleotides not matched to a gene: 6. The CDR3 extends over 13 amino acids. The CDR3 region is CAWRRGRLETQYF. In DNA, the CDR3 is TGTGCCTGGAGGAGGGGGCGGTTGGAGACCCAGTACTTC.

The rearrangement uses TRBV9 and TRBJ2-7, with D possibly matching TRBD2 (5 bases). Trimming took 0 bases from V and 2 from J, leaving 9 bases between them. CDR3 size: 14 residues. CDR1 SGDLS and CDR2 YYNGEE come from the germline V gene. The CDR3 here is CASSVAGVPYEQYF. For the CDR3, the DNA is TGTGCCAGCAGCGTAGCCGGGGTCCCCTACGAGCAGTACTTC.

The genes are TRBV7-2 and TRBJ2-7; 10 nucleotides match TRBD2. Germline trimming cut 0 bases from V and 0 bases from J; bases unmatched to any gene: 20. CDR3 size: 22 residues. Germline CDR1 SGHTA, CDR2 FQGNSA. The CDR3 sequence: CASSLALLTSGAYTRSSYEQYF. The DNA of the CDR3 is TGTGCCAGCAGCTTAGCGCTCCTCACTAGCGGGGCGTACACTAGGAGCTCCTACGAGCAGTACTTC.

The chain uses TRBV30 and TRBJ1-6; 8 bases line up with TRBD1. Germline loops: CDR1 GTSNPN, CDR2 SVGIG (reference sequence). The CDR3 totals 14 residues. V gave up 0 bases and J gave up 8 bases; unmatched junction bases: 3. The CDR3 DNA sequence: TGTGCCTGGAGTGTACCAGGGGGCCATTCACCCCTCCACTTT. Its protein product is CAWSVPGGHSPLHF.

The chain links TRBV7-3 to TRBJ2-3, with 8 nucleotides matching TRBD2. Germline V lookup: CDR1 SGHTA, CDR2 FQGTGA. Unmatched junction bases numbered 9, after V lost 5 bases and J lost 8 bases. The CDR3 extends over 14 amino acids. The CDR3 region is CASSTGLAAGTQYF. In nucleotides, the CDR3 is TGTGCCAGCAGCACCGGACTAGCCGCGGGTACGCAGTATTTT.

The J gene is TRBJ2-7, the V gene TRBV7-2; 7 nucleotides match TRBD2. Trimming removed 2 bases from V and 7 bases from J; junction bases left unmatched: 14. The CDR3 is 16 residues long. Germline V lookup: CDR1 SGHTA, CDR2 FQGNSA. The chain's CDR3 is CASSLIANAGAGEQYF. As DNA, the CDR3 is TGTGCCAGCAGCTTAATTGCGAACGCTGGAGCGGGGGAGCAGTACTTC.

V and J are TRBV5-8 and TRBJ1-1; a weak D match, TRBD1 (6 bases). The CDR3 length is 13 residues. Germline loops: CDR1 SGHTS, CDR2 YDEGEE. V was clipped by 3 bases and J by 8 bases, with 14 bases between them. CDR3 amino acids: CASSSYWGHEAFF. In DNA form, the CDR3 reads TGTGCCAGCAGCTCTTATTGGGGACACGAAGCTTTCTTT.

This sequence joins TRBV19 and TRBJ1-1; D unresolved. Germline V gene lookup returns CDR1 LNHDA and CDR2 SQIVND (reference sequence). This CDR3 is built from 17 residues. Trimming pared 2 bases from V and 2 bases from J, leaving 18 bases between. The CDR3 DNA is TGTGCCAGTAGTATATTGTCCTCCGGGTGGGGAAACACTGAAGCTTTCTTT. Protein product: CASSILSSGWGNTEAFF.

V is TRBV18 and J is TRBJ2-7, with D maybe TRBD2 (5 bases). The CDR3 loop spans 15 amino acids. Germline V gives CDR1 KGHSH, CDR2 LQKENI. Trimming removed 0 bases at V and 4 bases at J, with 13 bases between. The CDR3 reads CASSPPGSKGYEQYF. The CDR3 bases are TGTGCCAGCTCACCACCAGGGAGTAAGGGTTACGAGCAGTACTTC. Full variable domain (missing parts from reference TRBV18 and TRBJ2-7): NAGVMQNPRHLVRRRGQEARLRCSPMKGHSHVYWYRQLPEEGLKFMVYLQKENIIDESGMPKERFSAEFPKEGPSILRIQQVVRGDSAAYFCASSPPGSKGYEQYFGPGTRLTVT.

In nucleotides, the CDR3 is TGTGCCAGCAGCTTAGGAGACAGTCGATTGGCGAACACTGAAGCTTTCTTT. It encodes CASSLGDSRLANTEAFF. The chain joins TRBV11-3 to TRBJ1-1, with a weak D call TRBD1 (5 bases). From germline, CDR1 is SGHNT and CDR2 YENEEA. Trimming removed 1 base from V and 1 base from J, with 16 bases in between. CDR3 size: 17 residues.

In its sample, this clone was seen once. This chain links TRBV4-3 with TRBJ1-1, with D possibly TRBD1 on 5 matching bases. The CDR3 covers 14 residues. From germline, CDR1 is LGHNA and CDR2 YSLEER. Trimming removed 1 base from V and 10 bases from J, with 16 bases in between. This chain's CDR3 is CASSQGVPAGGAFF. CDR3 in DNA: TGCGCCAGCAGCCAAGGAGTACCGGCGGGGGGAGCTTTCTTT.

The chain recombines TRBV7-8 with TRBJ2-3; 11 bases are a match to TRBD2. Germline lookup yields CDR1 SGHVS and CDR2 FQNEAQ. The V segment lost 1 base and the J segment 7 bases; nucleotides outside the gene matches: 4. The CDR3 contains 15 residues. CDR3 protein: CASSLGSSGGYTQYF. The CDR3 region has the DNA TGTGCCAGCAGCTTAGGGTCTAGCGGGGGGTATACGCAGTATTTT.

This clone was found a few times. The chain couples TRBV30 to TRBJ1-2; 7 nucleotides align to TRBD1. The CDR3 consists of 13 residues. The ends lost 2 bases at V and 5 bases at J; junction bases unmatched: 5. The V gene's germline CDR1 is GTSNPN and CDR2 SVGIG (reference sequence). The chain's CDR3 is CAWSTPGGYGYTF. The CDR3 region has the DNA TGTGCCTGGAGTACCCCAGGGGGGTATGGCTACACCTTC.

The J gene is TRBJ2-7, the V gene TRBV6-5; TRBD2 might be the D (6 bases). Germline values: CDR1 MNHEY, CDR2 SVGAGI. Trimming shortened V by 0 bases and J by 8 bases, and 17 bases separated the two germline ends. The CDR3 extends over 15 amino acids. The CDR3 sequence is CASSYSPGVGTKQYF. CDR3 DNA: TGTGCCAGCAGTTACTCACCGGGAGTGGGTACGAAGCAGTACTTC.

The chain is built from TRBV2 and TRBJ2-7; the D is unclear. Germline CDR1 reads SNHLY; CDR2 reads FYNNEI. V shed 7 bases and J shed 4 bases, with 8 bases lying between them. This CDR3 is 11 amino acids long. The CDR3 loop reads CASTRSYEQYF. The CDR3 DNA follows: TGTGCCAGCACTCGGAGTTACGAGCAGTACTTC.